This TCR beta chain was captured in a study of blood T cell repertoires in COVID-19. The CDR3 totals 15 residues. Germline CDR1 is MNHNY and CDR2 is SVGAGI (reference sequence). Unmatched junction bases numbered 4, after V lost 0 bases and J lost 4 bases. The method was immunoSEQ multiplex PCR; TCRdb's version includes in-frame clones alone and lacks a portion of them. The table lists approximately 530,000 clones, roughly nine tenths of them singletons, with around 7.8% in the top ten. Material: peripheral blood. This rearrangement joins TRBV6-6 to TRBJ2-7; 9 bases line up with TRBD2. The sequence was obtained from a woman in her forties or fifties with COVID-19, enrolled during active disease. In DNA form, the CDR3 reads TGTGCCAGCAGTTACTCGACCGCGGGGGGGTACGAGCAGTACTTC. It codes for CASSYSTAGGYEQYF.